This paragraph covers one TCR beta chain sequence. The antigen remains undetermined. Produced via immunoSEQ multiplex PCR; TCRdb's table is partial and in-frame only. Here the sample spans 100,000 to 150,000 clones, about 87% being singletons. The sample comes from a study of T cell responses to AZD1222 COVID-19 vaccine. Broader study findings: The breadth and depth of Spike-specific TCRs increased once two AZD1222 doses had been given. White British people made up most donors, females outnumbered males, and clonal diversity was possibly underestimated.

The CDR3 has 16 amino acids. V dropped 5 bases and J dropped 8; count of bases not matched to a gene: 8. The germline CDR1 and CDR2 sequences are SEHNR and FQNEAQ (reference sequence). This clonotype originated in an adult in good health. The chain employs TRBV7-9 and TRBJ1-6; 11 bases line up with TRBD1. The material was peripheral blood, obtained on day 0 of AZD1222 vaccination. CDR3 in DNA: TGTGCCAGCAGCCGCGCCCCGGGACAGGGGGATTCACCCCTCCACTTT. This encodes CASSRAPGQGDSPLHF.